These T cell receptor beta chains were read from a single sample in a study of T cell changes during pregnancy in multiple sclerosis. Libraries were prepared by immunoSEQ multiplex PCR; TCRdb keeps only in-frame clonotypes and omits some of them. The data contain about 38,000 clones, around nine tenths of them singletons. The sequencing here drew on CD4+ T cells from peripheral blood mononuclear cells, taken before pregnancy. Receptor source: a female donor with multiple sclerosis, enrolled in a pregnancy study. The CDR3 runs from the conserved cysteine through the conserved F or W. The D gene is left open where the match is weak. The size of a clone is reported for some rows only, either as once, few or many, or as a class for expanded clones.

TRBV5-1	.	TRBJ1-4	15	TRBD1	CASSPRQGTGEKLFF	TGCGCCAGCAGCCCGAGACAGGGGACCGGTGAAAAACTGTTTTTT
TRBV7-9	once	TRBJ1-2	14	TRBD1	CASSSPGDRFGYTF	TGTGCCAGCAGCTCCCCAGGGGACAGGTTTGGCTACACCTTC
TRBV7-2	.	TRBJ2-5	14	TRBD1	CASSPWTGSKTQYF	TGTGCCAGCAGCCCCTGGACAGGGTCAAAGACCCAGTACTTC
TRBV5-1	.	TRBJ1-2	13	.	CASSLAVRYGYTF	TGCGCCAGCAGCTTGGCCGTTCGCTATGGCTACACCTTC
TRBV29-1	.	TRBJ1-4	13	TRBD1	CSVGGQVGEKLFF	TGCAGCGTCGGCGGACAGGTGGGAGAAAAACTGTTTTTT
TRBV10-3	.	TRBJ1-2	15	TRBD1	CAISRSGQGDYGYTF	TGTGCCATCAGTAGAAGTGGACAGGGGGACTATGGCTACACCTTC
TRBV9	once	TRBJ2-1	17	TRBD2	CASSATLTSGGRGEQFF	TGTGCCAGCAGCGCCACCCTTACTAGCGGGGGGAGAGGTGAGCAGTTCTTC
TRBV10-3	.	TRBJ1-4	13	.	CAIRQEDNEKLFF	TGTGCCATCCGACAGGAAGATAATGAAAAACTGTTTTTT
TRBV19	.	TRBJ1-2	15	.	CASSIWGTPNYGYTF	TGTGCCAGTAGTATTTGGGGCACCCCAAACTATGGCTACACCTTC
TRBV5-1	.	TRBJ1-1	15	.	CASSLVGGVNTEAFF	TGCGCCAGCAGCTTGGTAGGGGGGGTGAACACTGAAGCTTTCTTT
TRBV7-3	.	TRBJ2-1	18	.	CASSLTGGGGSSYNEQFF	TGTGCCAGCAGCTTAACAGGGGGCGGGGGGAGCTCCTACAATGAGCAGTTCTTC
TRBV29-1	.	TRBJ2-1	16	TRBD1	CSVLPNRDRAYNEQFF	TGCAGCGTTCTCCCCAACCGGGACAGGGCTTACAATGAGCAGTTCTTC
TRBV28	.	TRBJ1-2	16	.	CASSFPEGRGNYGYTF	TGTGCCAGCAGTTTCCCGGAGGGGCGGGGGAACTATGGCTACACCTTC
TRBV9	.	TRBJ1-4	15	TRBD1	CASSPTGQGNEKLFF	TGTGCCAGCAGCCCCACGGGACAGGGGAATGAAAAACTGTTTTTT
TRBV30	.	TRBJ1-6	17	.	CAWRTNGRSSYNSPLHF	TGTGCCTGGAGAACCAACGGGAGGAGCTCCTATAATTCACCCCTCCACTTT
TRBV25-1	.	TRBJ1-2	14	.	CASSRHGAKGGYTF	TGTGCCAGCAGCAGACACGGAGCTAAGGGGGGCTACACCTTC
TRBV7-2	once	TRBJ1-1	17	TRBD1	CASGAEYRGALNTEAFF	TGTGCCAGCGGCGCTGAATACAGGGGAGCCTTGAACACTGAAGCTTTCTTT
TRBV7-3	.	TRBJ2-2	15	.	CASSPTRTNTGELFF	TGTGCCAGCAGCCCTACTAGAACGAACACCGGGGAGCTGTTTTTT
TRBV5-5	.	TRBJ2-5	14	TRBD1	CASSLTRQGETQYF	TGTGCCAGCAGCCTAACTAGACAGGGAGAGACCCAGTACTTC
TRBV19	.	TRBJ2-7	13	.	CASTPRGTYEQYF	TGTGCCAGTACCCCGAGGGGGACCTACGAGCAGTACTTC
TRBV5-4	.	TRBJ2-5	16	TRBD2	CASSPGEGSLKETQYF	TGTGCCAGCAGCCCTGGGGAGGGGAGCTTAAAAGAGACCCAGTACTTC
TRBV5-1	.	TRBJ2-2	15	.	CASSPRTGNTGELFF	TGCGCCAGCAGCCCACGGACGGGAAACACCGGGGAGCTGTTTTTT